One and the same sample provided the 29 T cell receptor beta chains below, sequenced in a study of monozygotic twins with inflammatory bowel disease. TCRdb re-called the 5' RACE reads; one entry per CDR3 protein, DNA not given. Its table lists more than 350,000 distinct CDR3 sequences. The sequencing sample was made of blood. Receptors were obtained from a human donor with ulcerative colitis or Crohn's disease, or a healthy co-twin of an affected twin (not recorded which).

The V and J genes are TRBV28 and TRBJ1-5. The CDR3 has 14 amino acids. CDR1 is MDHEN and CDR2 is SYDVKM in the germline V gene. The CDR3 spells CASSPQYSNQPQHF.

V gene TRBV25-1 combines with J gene TRBJ2-2; the TRBD1 assignment by TCRdb is unverifiable without DNA. This CDR3 is built from 15 residues. The germline V gene encodes CDR1 MGHDK and CDR2 SYGVNS. The CDR3 sequence: CASSEWGGNTGELFF.

This rearrangement joins TRBV15 to TRBJ2-1; TCRdb's D call, TRBD2, is unchecked because there is no DNA. The CDR3 has 15 residues. Looked up from germline, CDR1 is LNHNV and CDR2 is YYDKDF (reference sequence). CDR3 sequence reads: CATSRGLAGANEQFF.

V is TRBV6-5 and J is TRBJ2-3; lacking DNA, the TRBD2 call made by TCRdb goes unchecked. Per germline, CDR1 MNHEY and CDR2 SVGAGI. The CDR3 is 16 residues long. The CDR3 loop is CASSYSPGLVTDTQYF.

The chain combines TRBV12-3 or TRBV12-4 with TRBJ2-6; checking the TCRdb D call of TRBD1 is not possible without DNA. CDR3 length: 17 amino acids. CDR3 in amino acids: CASKVVGDRTGANVLTF.

The V gene is TRBV7-2, the J gene TRBJ1-5. Germline V CDR1 and CDR2: SGHTA, FQGNSA. The CDR3 extends over 14 amino acids. CDR3: CASANRPINQPQHF.

This rearrangement joins TRBV4-2 to TRBJ1-3. The CDR3 consists of 15 residues. Germline V gene lookup returns CDR1 LGHNA and CDR2 YNFKEQ. The CDR3 loop reads CASSPPRGGGNTIYF.

The chain couples TRBV5-1 to TRBJ2-7; TCRdb's assignment of TRBD1 cannot be checked, as there is no DNA. CDR3 length: 16 amino acids. CDR1 SGHRS and CDR2 YFSETQ come from the germline V gene. CDR3 in amino acids: CASSLGPQGIYYEQYF.

CDR3 residues: CASSQGSGSNYGYTF. The rearrangement uses TRBV3-1 and TRBJ1-2; TCRdb selects TRBD1, and the lack of DNA leaves this call unchecked. CDR3 length: 15 residues. CDR1 and CDR2 from the germline V gene are LGHDT and YNNKEL (reference sequence).

The gene calls are TRBV18 and TRBJ2-7. Germline V gives CDR1 KGHSH, CDR2 LQKENI. This CDR3 region has 12 residues. CDR3 protein: CASSGGSYEQYF.

The CDR3 loop reads CASSLEGTSTDTQYF. The chain couples TRBV7-9 to TRBJ2-3. The CDR3 runs 15 residues. Germline CDR1 and CDR2: SEHNR and FQNEAQ (reference sequence). Looking up the rest from reference TRBV7-9 and TRBJ2-3 gives the full variable domain: DTGVSQNPRHKITKRGQNVTFRCDPISEHNRLYWYRQTLGQGPEFLTYFQNEAQLEKSRLLSDRFSAERPKGSFSTLEIQRTEQGDSAMYLCASSLEGTSTDTQYFGPGTRLTVL.

This chain links TRBV9 with TRBJ2-3; the TCRdb D gene call, TRBD2, has no DNA to confirm it. Germline CDR1 and CDR2: SGDLS and YYNGEE. The CDR3 runs to 15 residues. The CDR3 reads CASSSRGGRTDTQYF.

The chain has TRBV4-3 and TRBJ2-6; TCRdb selects TRBD1, and the lack of DNA leaves this call unchecked. Germline V lookup: CDR1 LGHNA, CDR2 YSLEER. The CDR3 consists of 18 residues. The CDR3 here is CASSQDESGAAGANVLTF.

This sequence joins TRBV5-1 and TRBJ2-2; TCRdb proposes TRBD2, but this gene call is untestable without DNA. The CDR3 length is 14 residues. Germline V CDR1 and CDR2: SGHRS, YFSETQ. CDR3 residues: CASSRAGDTGELFF.

V and J are TRBV5-1 and TRBJ2-1; TCRdb selects TRBD1, and the lack of DNA leaves this call unchecked. The CDR3 spans 12 residues. Germline V CDR1 and CDR2: SGHRS, YFSETQ. This CDR3 is CASSLGQDEQFF.

This sequence joins TRBV4-1 and TRBJ1-1. Germline V gene lookup returns CDR1 MGHRA and CDR2 YSYEKL. This CDR3 has 13 residues. The CDR3 is CASSQVPPGRAFF.

The chain couples TRBV6-1 to TRBJ1-1; the D call from TCRdb, TRBD1, cannot be confirmed without DNA. The CDR3 is 14 residues long. Germline-derived CDR1 and CDR2 are MNHNS and SASEGT. CDR3 loop: CASRTTGRNTEAFF.

This chain uses TRBV5-1 with TRBJ2-1; TCRdb reports TRBD1, a call that lacks DNA to check it against. The CDR3 sequence is 12 residues long. The germline gives CDR1 SGHRS, CDR2 YFSETQ. CDR3 residues: CASSAGSNEQFF.

The rearrangement uses TRBV7-7 and TRBJ2-3; absent DNA, TCRdb's TRBD1 call cannot be checked. Germline V gives CDR1 SSHAT, CDR2 FNYEAQ (reference sequence). The CDR3 loop spans 15 amino acids. This chain's CDR3 is CASSPLGQGADTQYF.

The rearrangement uses TRBV7-6 and TRBJ1-5; the D call from TCRdb, TRBD1, cannot be confirmed without DNA. The CDR3 is 16 amino acids. Germline lookup yields CDR1 SGHVS and CDR2 FNYEAQ. The CDR3 loop reads CASSPNRGGSNQPQHF.

J is TRBJ2-5 and V is TRBV12-3 or TRBV12-4; there is no DNA to check the TCRdb D call of TRBD1. There are 14 residues in the CDR3. The CDR3 loop is CASSDPGGWETQYF.

V gene TRBV11-2 combines with J gene TRBJ2-5; the D gene TCRdb calls, TRBD1, cannot be checked with no DNA. This CDR3 has 14 residues. In germline, CDR1 is SGHAT, CDR2 FQNNGV. This CDR3 reads CASSSDSPAQTQYF.

This chain joins TRBV27 and TRBJ2-2; TCRdb's assignment of TRBD1 cannot be checked, as there is no DNA. The CDR3 loop spans 16 amino acids. Per the germline V gene, CDR1 is MNHEY and CDR2 is SMNVEV (reference sequence). The CDR3 reads CASCPSYRGGTGELFF.

The gene calls are TRBV4-1 and TRBJ1-2; TCRdb picks TRBD1, but there is no DNA to check that call. The CDR3 sequence is 17 residues long. Germline V gene sequence: CDR1 MGHRA, CDR2 YSYEKL. The CDR3 loop reads CASSQDLPGGPNYGYTF.

This rearrangement joins TRBV10-3 to TRBJ2-7. The CDR3 sequence is 11 residues long. Germline loops: CDR1 ENHRY, CDR2 SYGVKD. The CDR3 reads CAISGGWEEYF.

This chain joins TRBV7-9 and TRBJ1-4; TCRdb's assignment of TRBD1 cannot be checked, as there is no DNA. Germline values: CDR1 SEHNR, CDR2 FQNEAQ (reference sequence). The CDR3 sequence is 17 residues long. CDR3 amino acids: CASSQSPAGTANEKLFF.

The rearrangement joins TRBV7-9 to TRBJ1-1. The germline CDR1 and CDR2 sequences are SEHNR and FQNEAQ (reference sequence). This CDR3 region has 14 residues. The CDR3 reads CASSSRKENTEAFF.

The V gene is TRBV5-1, the J gene TRBJ2-2; the TRBD1 assignment by TCRdb is unverifiable without DNA. CDR1 is SGHRS and CDR2 is YFSETQ in the germline V gene. The CDR3 extends over 16 amino acids. CDR3 sequence reads: CASSFEGRVNTGELFF.

This chain links TRBV3-1 with TRBJ2-3; as DNA is missing, the TRBD2 call by TCRdb cannot be tested. This CDR3 has 15 residues. Germline V gene data show CDR1 as LGHDT and CDR2 as YNNKEL (reference sequence). The CDR3 spells CASSPSLGEGDTQYF.